Sequencing of this T cell receptor (beta chain) was carried out in a study of blood T cells in healthy people across ages (dated by TCRdb to the mid-2010s). A note on the overall study: Template switching captured roughly one uniquely barcoded TCR beta cDNA molecule per two T cells in model experiments. The study measured age-related changes in TCR beta repertoire diversity using deep sequencing normalized with unique cDNA molecular identifiers. The donors were split into four age groups: young (average around 16 years), middle-aged (about 40), aged (roughly 68) and long-lived (under 85). To avoid experimental bias, donors of different ages were spread randomly across the sequencing lanes. Using the same blood draw, the study looked at two additional independent replicas of 1 million unique cDNA reads for two donors, one aged 18 to 30 and the other aged 80 or older.

About this clonotype: Its antigen has not been determined. Per-base qualities were not stored, and no clone one base away is much larger.

Broad study findings and their caveats: Conclusive comparison of naive and antigen-experienced compartments was prevented by the profiling of bulk unsorted PBMCs. Observed TCR beta diversity per million T cells fell roughly linearly with age, and a significant reduction was already apparent by age roughly 40. Compared with the aged group, more naive CD4+ T cells, fewer expanded clones and increased TCR diversity were shown by the long-lived group, suggesting age selection. Estimates of total diversity based on one million sequenced T cells were regarded as lower bounds and as underestimates. Because the CMV infection status of the donors was unknown, age-related changes in expanded clonotypes may potentially have been confounded. There was a strong correlation between observed TCR beta diversity and the percentage of naive T cells measured by flow cytometry.

The roughly 39 donors, aged about 6 to 95 years, were systemically healthy Caucasian individuals from Russia. Each donor gave roughly 9.5 milliliters of peripheral blood, collected into EDTA-treated Vacutainer tubes. Ficoll-Paque density-gradient centrifugation was used to isolate PBMCs, with at least 6.5 million per sample. Trizol reagent was used to extract total RNA from the PBMCs, yielding at least 5 micrograms per sample. The percentages of naive CD45RAhigh/CD27high T cells were determined by flow cytometry on a PBMC aliquot from every donor. Library prep was done by 5' RACE. The run used an Illumina HiSeq 2500. A second PCR of roughly 6 to 12 cycles was run with a J-beta primer mix and a sample-barcoded 5' primer. A template-switch 5' adaptor carrying 12 random nucleotides introduced a unique molecular identifier onto each TCR beta cDNA molecule. At least 2.5 million CDR3-containing paired-end reads were obtained from each sample. The Mint cDNA synthesis kit, primed by a TRBC-specific oligonucleotide, was used to synthesize first-strand cDNA from all RNA. All cDNA was treated with uracil-DNA glycosylase and then went through a first 18-cycle PCR with the universal primers M1SS and BC2_uni_R. The original methods were these. Normalization of each sample was performed by random selection of 1 million high-quality reads, each carrying a distinct molecular identifier. Reads sharing molecular identifiers were discarded rather than binned into consensus sequences. MiTCR, run with a Q25 quality threshold and the strictest error-elimination algorithm, handled CDR3 identification, clonotype clustering and error correction. A nonparametric unseen species model with Euler transformation was used to estimate lower-bound total TCR beta diversity. TCRdb took the public reads, trimmed them with fastp at Q25, ran MiXCR for clone calling and kept in-frame beta chains. CDR3 protein sequences are deduplicated, and each keeps its most common genes and DNA. The V and J calls, along with clone size, are taken from TCRdb and not from the paper's own processing. Counted in this sample were approximately 1.5 million distinct CDR3 sequences; 30% to 40% of them appeared once. The ten largest clones represent approximately 11% of the sample.

CDR1 is given as MNHEY and CDR2 as SVGEGT, both from the germline V gene. Trimming at the junction amounts to 6 bases on V and 5 bases on J, and the germline ends lie 22 bases apart. The CDR3 measures 16 amino acids from cysteine to phenylalanine. The kept DNA is CDR3 alone, 48 bases in frame from the first base. The sequenced material came from blood. The TCR comes from a woman aged 25-40 years in good health. The V and J segments used are TRBV6-2 or TRBV6-3 and TRBJ2-5; perhaps TRBD2 is the D gene, with 5 bases matching. The CDR3: CASSNFVGAVQETQYF. The DNA sequence reads TGTGCCAGCAGCAACTTCGTGGGAGCGGTCCAGGAGACCCAGTACTTC.